A single sample gave rise to the 23 T cell receptor beta chains below, sequenced in a study of blood T cells in healthy people across ages. The use of a sample-barcoded 5' primer and a J-beta primer mix characterized a second PCR of about 7 to 12 cycles. In TCRdb, the 5' RACE reads were re-called with MiXCR into one record per CDR3 protein. This sample has 700,000 or so distinct CDR3 sequences; over 40% occur once, and the top ten carry 30%. What was sequenced was blood. The receptors shown here come from a man aged 80 or over in good health.

This clonotype was detected only a few times. The chain carries TRBV6-5 and TRBJ2-6; D remains unclear. CDR3 length equals 15 residues. Germline values: CDR1 MNHEY, CDR2 SVGAGI. Trimming pared 7 bases from V and 0 bases from J, leaving 10 bases between. The CDR3 reads CASTNHGSGANVLTF. DNA for the CDR3: TGTGCCAGCACAAATCACGGCTCTGGGGCCAACGTCCTGACTTTC.

This clonotype has at least ten counts. This sequence joins TRBV9 and TRBJ1-2; D gene unclear. Germline CDR1 SGDLS, CDR2 YYNGEE. Trimming removed 4 bases from V and 4 bases from J, with 14 bases in between. This CDR3 region has 14 residues. In nucleotides, the CDR3 is TGTGCCAGCAGCCCCCCGGGGAATAGCTATGGCTACACCTTC. This translates into CASSPPGNSYGYTF.

V and J are TRBV28 and TRBJ2-1, with TRBD2 matching 11 bases. V dropped 3 bases and J dropped 8; count of bases not matched to a gene: 3. The CDR3 has 14 residues. Germline V CDR1 and CDR2: MDHEN, SYDVKM. The CDR3 loop is CASSFLAGGYEQFF. The CDR3 DNA reads TGTGCCAGCAGTTTTCTAGCGGGAGGCTATGAGCAGTTCTTC.

The J gene is TRBJ2-5, the V gene TRBV12-3 or TRBV12-4; either TRBD1 or TRBD2 may supply D (5 bases each). This CDR3 region has 14 residues. Trimming took 8 bases from V and 2 from J, leaving 15 bases between them. The CDR3 DNA sequence: TGTGCCAGCCACCTCCGAGGGGCACAAGAGACCCAGTACTTC. It is translated as CASHLRGAQETQYF.

The sample holds a few counts of this clonotype. This chain uses TRBV7-2 with TRBJ2-5; 10 nucleotides align to TRBD2. This CDR3 has 17 amino acids. CDR1 SGHTA and CDR2 FQGNSA come from the germline V gene. J gave up 11 bases and V 0 bases, and 15 bases lay outside the gene matches. CDR3 residues: CASSLAVQRGGRREQYF. In nucleotides, the CDR3 is TGTGCCAGCAGCTTAGCGGTTCAGCGGGGGGGTCGGAGGGAGCAGTACTTC.

The chain employs TRBV7-2 and TRBJ2-7; D might be TRBD2 (5 bases). Trimming pared 4 bases from V and 0 bases from J, leaving 10 bases between. Per germline, CDR1 SGHTA and CDR2 FQGNSA. This CDR3 spans 14 amino acids. The CDR3 nucleotides are TGTGCCAGCAGCTCCGGGGTCTTCTCCTACGAGCAGTACTTC. Translation gives CASSSGVFSYEQYF.

This clonotype was detected a few times. This chain uses TRBV6-1 with TRBJ2-2; D remains ambiguous. From germline, CDR1 is MNHNS and CDR2 SASEGT. The CDR3 extends over 14 amino acids. The germline V and J ends were trimmed by 4 bases and 1 base, with 7 bases remaining between them. The CDR3: CASSGMGNTGELFF. CDR3 in DNA: TGTGCCAGCAGTGGGATGGGGAACACCGGGGAGCTGTTTTTT.

This clonotype has a handful of counts. Here the CDR3 reads CASSPADSDTQYF. The DNA for the CDR3 is TGTGCCAGCAGCCCGGCGGACTCAGATACGCAGTATTTT. The chain recombines TRBV6-6 with TRBJ2-3, with D perhaps TRBD2 (5 bases). With 6 bases removed from V and 4 bases from J, the gap between germline ends came to 11 bases. The germline CDR1 and CDR2 sequences are MNHNY and SVGAGI (reference sequence). The CDR3 extends over 13 amino acids.

This clonotype was observed a handful of times. J is TRBJ2-1 and V is TRBV7-2; 10 bases map to TRBD2. The CDR3 runs to 16 residues. CDR1 and CDR2 from the germline V gene are SGHTA and FQGNSA. Germline trimming cut 5 bases from V and 5 bases from J; bases unmatched to any gene: 9. In DNA, the CDR3 is TGTGCCAGCAGCCAAGAAAGCGGGAGGGCCGACAATGAGCAGTTCTTC. Its translation is CASSQESGRADNEQFF.

The chain has TRBV24-1 and TRBJ2-2; D is unclear. V lost 1 base and J 1 base, leaving 9 bases between the germline ends. The CDR3 runs 16 residues. In germline, CDR1 is KGHDR, CDR2 SFDVKD. CDR3: CATSDFGGKNTGELFF. The CDR3 DNA reads TGTGCCACCAGTGATTTTGGCGGAAAGAACACCGGGGAGCTGTTTTTT.

V usage is TRBV7-9 and J usage is TRBJ2-3, with D unresolved. CDR3 length: 15 residues. Germline V CDR1 and CDR2: SEHNR, FQNEAQ (reference sequence). The germline V and J ends were trimmed by 5 bases and 0 bases, with 12 bases remaining between them. DNA for the CDR3: TGTGCCAGCAGCATGACAACACCGAGCACAGATACGCAGTATTTT. Protein product: CASSMTTPSTDTQYF.

This chain joins TRBV24-1 and TRBJ2-1; no firm D call. The CDR3 consists of 15 residues. The germline gives CDR1 KGHDR, CDR2 SFDVKD. Between the trimmed V and J ends, which lost 1 base and 5 bases, there was a span of 11 bases. The CDR3 nucleotides are TGTGCCACCAGTGATTTTGGGCAGCCGCACAATGAGCAGTTCTTC. As protein: CATSDFGQPHNEQFF.

Regarding this clonotype: With a much larger clone just one base away, this may be a read error. This rearrangement joins TRBV20-1 to TRBJ1-2, with no clear D. This CDR3 contains 12 residues. Germline CDR1 is DFQATT and CDR2 is SNEGSKA (reference sequence). The CDR3 region is CSASGLNCGYTF. The DNA of the CDR3 is TGCAGTGCTAGTGGTCTTAACTGTGGCTACACCTTC.

This chain joins TRBV4-1 and TRBJ1-2, with TRBD1 matching over 11 bases. Germline CDR1 and CDR2: MGHRA and YSYEKL. The CDR3 runs to 15 residues. V was clipped by 4 bases and J by 4 bases; unmatched bases: 5. The CDR3 reads CASSPGQGAVYGYTF. As DNA, the CDR3 is TGCGCCAGCAGCCCTGGACAGGGGGCAGTCTATGGCTACACCTTC.

The CDR3 nucleotides are TGTGCCAGCACACTAGCTAGCGGGAGTTGGGAGACCCAGTACTTC. Amino acid sequence: CASTLASGSWETQYF. The chain recombines TRBV12-3 or TRBV12-4 with TRBJ2-5; 10 nucleotides agree with TRBD2. V was pared by 7 bases and J by 5 bases, with 10 bases of the junction left unmatched. CDR3 length: 15 residues.

The V call is TRBV2, the J call TRBJ1-4; 7 bases line up with TRBD1. Germline V gives CDR1 SNHLY, CDR2 FYNNEI. V was clipped by 1 base and J by 5 bases; unmatched bases: 13. CDR3 length: 18 residues. CDR3 in amino acids: CASSEEKGGRGRNEKLFF. The CDR3 DNA follows: TGTGCCAGCAGTGAAGAAAAAGGTGGAAGGGGGCGCAATGAAAAACTGTTTTTT.

This clonotype showed up just a few times. The chain employs TRBV12-3 or TRBV12-4 and TRBJ2-1; D gene uncertain. This CDR3 is built from 11 residues. V lost 3 bases, J lost 14 bases, and 11 bases lay in between. The CDR3 reads CASSFLWVEFF. DNA of the CDR3: TGTGCCAGCAGTTTTCTGTGGGTAGAGTTCTTC.

This clonotype was detected only a few times. This sequence joins TRBV11-2 and TRBJ2-1, with D possibly matching TRBD2 (5 bases). V lost 1 base to trimming and J lost 4 bases, with 14 bases between them. Germline lookup yields CDR1 SGHAT and CDR2 FQNNGV. The CDR3 covers 16 residues. The CDR3 bases are TGTGCCAGCAGCTTAGGAAGCGGTAGATTTTACAATGAGCAGTTCTTC. It is translated as CASSLGSGRFYNEQFF.

CDR3 loop: CASSLAGHAPEAFF. CDR3 nucleotides: TGTGCCAGCAGCTTAGCAGGACACGCGCCCGAAGCTTTCTTT. The chain carries TRBV7-6 and TRBJ1-1; weak D call: TRBD1 (5 bases). CDR1 is SGHVS and CDR2 is FNYEAQ in the germline V gene. The CDR3 runs to 14 residues. The V and J ends lost 0 bases and 8 bases respectively, with 13 bases between them.

Comments on this clonotype: This may stem from a read error, because a much larger clone lies one nucleotide away. The V and J genes are TRBV7-8 and TRBJ1-5, with TRBD1 matching over 8 bases. This CDR3 is 15 amino acids long. From germline, CDR1 is SGHVS and CDR2 FQNEAQ. This chain's CDR3 is CACSAPDRGSQPQHF. As DNA, the CDR3 is TGTGCCTGCAGCGCGCCCGACAGGGGCAGTCAGCCCCAGCATTTT. The full variable domain, rest sourced from reference TRBV7-8 and TRBJ1-5, is GAGVSQSPRYKVAKRGQDVALRCDPISGHVSLFWYQQALGQGPEFLTYFQNEAQLDKSGLPSDRFFAERPEGSVSTLKIQRTQQEDSAVYLCACSAPDRGSQPQHFGDGTRLSIL.

The CDR3 loop reads CASSITGGKSYNSPLHF. CDR3 DNA: TGCGCCAGCAGCATAACAGGGGGCAAGTCCTATAATTCACCCCTCCACTTT. The chain employs TRBV5-1 and TRBJ1-6; 9 bases agree with TRBD1. In germline, CDR1 is SGHRS, CDR2 YFSETQ. This CDR3 spans 17 amino acids. The V and J ends lost 4 bases and 1 base, in that order; junction bases with no gene match: 6.

This clonotype turned up a few times. The chain links TRBV29-1 to TRBJ1-1, with D hard to call. The CDR3 sequence is 13 residues long. Germline loops: CDR1 SQVTM, CDR2 ANQGSEA. The ends were cut back, 4 bases at V and 4 bases at J, with 13 bases in the middle. The CDR3 here is CSVGAFGSTEAFF. CDR3 in DNA: TGCAGCGTTGGGGCCTTTGGAAGCACTGAAGCTTTCTTT.

The chain joins TRBV2 to TRBJ2-7; D is perhaps TRBD1 or TRBD2 (5 bases each). The CDR3 loop spans 14 amino acids. Germline CDR1 is SNHLY and CDR2 is FYNNEI. V was shortened by 6 bases and J by 2 bases, with 14 bases between the two germline ends. As DNA, the CDR3 is TGTGCCAGCAGCCACCCGGGACGGACCTACGAGCAGTACTTC. It is translated as CASSHPGRTYEQYF.